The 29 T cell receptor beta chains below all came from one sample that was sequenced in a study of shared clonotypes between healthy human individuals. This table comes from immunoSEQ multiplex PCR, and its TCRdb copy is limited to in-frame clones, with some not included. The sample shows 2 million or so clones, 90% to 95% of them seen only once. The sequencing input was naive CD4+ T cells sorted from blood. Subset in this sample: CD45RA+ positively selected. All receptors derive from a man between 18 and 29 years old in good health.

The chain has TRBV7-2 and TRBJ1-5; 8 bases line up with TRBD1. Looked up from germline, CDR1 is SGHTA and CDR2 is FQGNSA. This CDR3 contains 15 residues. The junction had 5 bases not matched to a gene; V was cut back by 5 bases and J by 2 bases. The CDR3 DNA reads TGTGCCAGCAGCAAAGGACAGGGAGGCAATCAGCCCCAGCATTTT. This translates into CASSKGQGGNQPQHF.

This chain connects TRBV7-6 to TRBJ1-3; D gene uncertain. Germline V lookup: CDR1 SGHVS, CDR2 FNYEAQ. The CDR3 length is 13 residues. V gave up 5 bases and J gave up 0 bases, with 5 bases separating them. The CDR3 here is CASSLHSGNTIYF. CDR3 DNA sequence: TGTGCCAGCAGCCTCCACTCTGGAAACACCATATATTTT. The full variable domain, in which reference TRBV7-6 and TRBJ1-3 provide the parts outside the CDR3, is GAGVSQSPRYKVTKRGQDVALRCDPISGHVSLYWYRQALGQGPEFLTYFNYEAQQDKSGLPNDRFSAERPEGSISTLTIQRTEQRDSAMYRCASSLHSGNTIYFGEGSWLTVV.

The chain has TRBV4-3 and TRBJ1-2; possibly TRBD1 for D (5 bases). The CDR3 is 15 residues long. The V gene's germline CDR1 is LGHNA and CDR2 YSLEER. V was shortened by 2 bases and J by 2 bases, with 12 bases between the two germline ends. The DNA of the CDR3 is TGCGCCAGCAGCCAACGAGGGACGGCGAACTATGGCTACACCTTC. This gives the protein CASSQRGTANYGYTF.

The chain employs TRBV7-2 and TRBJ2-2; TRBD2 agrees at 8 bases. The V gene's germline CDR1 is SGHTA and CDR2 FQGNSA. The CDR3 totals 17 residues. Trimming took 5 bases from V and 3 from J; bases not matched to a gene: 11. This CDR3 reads CASSEALTSAYTGELFF. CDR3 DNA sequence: TGTGCCAGCAGCGAGGCTTTGACTAGCGCTTACACCGGGGAGCTGTTTTTT.

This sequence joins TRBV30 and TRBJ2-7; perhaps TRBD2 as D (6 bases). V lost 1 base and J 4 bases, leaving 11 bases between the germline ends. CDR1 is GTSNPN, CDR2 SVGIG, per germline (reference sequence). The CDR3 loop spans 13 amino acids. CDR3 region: CAWSGLVGYEQYF. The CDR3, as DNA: TGTGCCTGGAGTGGACTAGTAGGATACGAGCAGTACTTC.

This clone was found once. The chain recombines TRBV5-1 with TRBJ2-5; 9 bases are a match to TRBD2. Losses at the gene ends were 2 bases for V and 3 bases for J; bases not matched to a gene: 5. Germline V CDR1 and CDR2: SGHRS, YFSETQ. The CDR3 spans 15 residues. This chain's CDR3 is CASSLQRGVEETQYF. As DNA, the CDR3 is TGCGCCAGCAGCTTACAGCGGGGGGTAGAAGAGACCCAGTACTTC.

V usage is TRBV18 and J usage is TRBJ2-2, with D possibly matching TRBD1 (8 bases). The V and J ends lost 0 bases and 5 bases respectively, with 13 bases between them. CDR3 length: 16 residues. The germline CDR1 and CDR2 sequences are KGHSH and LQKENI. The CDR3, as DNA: TGTGCCAGCTCACCACCGACAGGGGAGGGGACCGGGGAGCTGTTTTTT. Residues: CASSPPTGEGTGELFF.

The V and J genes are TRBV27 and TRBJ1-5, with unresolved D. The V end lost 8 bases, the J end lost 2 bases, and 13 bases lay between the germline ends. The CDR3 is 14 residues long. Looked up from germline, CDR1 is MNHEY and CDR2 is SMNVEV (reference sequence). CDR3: CASRWREGNQPQHF. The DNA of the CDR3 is TGTGCCAGCCGGTGGAGGGAGGGCAATCAGCCCCAGCATTTT.

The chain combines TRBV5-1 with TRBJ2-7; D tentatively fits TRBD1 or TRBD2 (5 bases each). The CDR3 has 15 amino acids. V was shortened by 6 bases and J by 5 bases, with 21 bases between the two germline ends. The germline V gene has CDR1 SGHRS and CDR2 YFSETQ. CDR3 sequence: CASIPTVGAQNEQYF. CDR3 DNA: TGCGCCAGCATTCCCACGGTCGGGGCGCAAAACGAGCAGTACTTC.

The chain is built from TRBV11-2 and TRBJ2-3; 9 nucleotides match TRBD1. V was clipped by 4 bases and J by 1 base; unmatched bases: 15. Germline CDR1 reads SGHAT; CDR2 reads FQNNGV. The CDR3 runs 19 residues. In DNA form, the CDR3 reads TGTGCCAGCAGCTCAGCTTTATTACAGGGGGCGATTGGCACAGATACGCAGTATTTT. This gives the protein CASSSALLQGAIGTDTQYF.

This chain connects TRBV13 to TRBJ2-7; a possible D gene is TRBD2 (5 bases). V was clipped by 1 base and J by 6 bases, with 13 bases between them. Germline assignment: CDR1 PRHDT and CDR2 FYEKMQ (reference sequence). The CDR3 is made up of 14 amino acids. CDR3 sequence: CASSLARESPEQYF. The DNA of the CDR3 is TGTGCCAGCAGCTTAGCACGGGAAAGCCCCGAGCAGTACTTC.

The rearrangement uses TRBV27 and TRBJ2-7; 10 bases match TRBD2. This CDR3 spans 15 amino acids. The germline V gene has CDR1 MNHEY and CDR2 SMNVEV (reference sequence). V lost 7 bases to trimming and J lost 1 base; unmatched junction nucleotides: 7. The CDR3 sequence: CASKSTSGVSYEQYF. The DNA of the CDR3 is TGTGCCAGCAAATCAACTAGCGGGGTATCCTACGAGCAGTACTTC.

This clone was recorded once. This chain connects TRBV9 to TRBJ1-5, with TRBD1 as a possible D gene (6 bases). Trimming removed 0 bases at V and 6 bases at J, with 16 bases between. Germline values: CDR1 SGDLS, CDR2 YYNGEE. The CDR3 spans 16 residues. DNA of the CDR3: TGTGCCAGCAGCGTAGGGGAGGGGGGTCTACCTCAGCCCCAGCATTTT. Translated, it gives CASSVGEGGLPQPQHF.

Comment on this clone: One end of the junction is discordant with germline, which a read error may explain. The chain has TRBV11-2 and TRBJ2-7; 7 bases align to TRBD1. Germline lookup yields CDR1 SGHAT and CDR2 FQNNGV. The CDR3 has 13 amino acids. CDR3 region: CASSLEGTVEQCF. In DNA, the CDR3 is TGTGCCAGCAGCCTTGAGGGGACAGTTGAGCAGTGCTTC.

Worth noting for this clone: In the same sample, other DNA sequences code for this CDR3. CDR3 DNA: TGTGCCAGCTCACCCCCGGGACAGAGTAACTATGGCTACACCTTC. Translation gives CASSPPGQSNYGYTF. The V and J genes are TRBV18 and TRBJ1-2; the match to TRBD1 covers 7 bases. The length of the CDR3 is 15 residues. V lost 3 bases and J lost 1; bases outside the gene matches: 5. Per germline, CDR1 KGHSH and CDR2 LQKENI. The whole variable domain, filled in from reference TRBV18 and TRBJ1-2, reads NAGVMQNPRHLVRRRGQEARLRCSPMKGHSHVYWYRQLPEEGLKFMVYLQKENIIDESGMPKERFSAEFPKEGPSILRIQQVVRGDSAAYFCASSPPGQSNYGYTFGSGTRLTVV.

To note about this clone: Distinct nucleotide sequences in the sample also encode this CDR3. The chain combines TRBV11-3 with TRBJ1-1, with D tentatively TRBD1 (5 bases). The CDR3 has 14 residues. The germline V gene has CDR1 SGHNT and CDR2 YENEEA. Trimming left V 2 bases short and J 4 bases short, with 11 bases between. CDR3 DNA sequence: TGTGCCAGCAGCTTACAGGGAGAGAGCACTGAAGCTTTCTTT. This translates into CASSLQGESTEAFF. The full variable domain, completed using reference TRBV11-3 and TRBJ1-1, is EAGVVQSPRYKIIEKKQPVAFWCNPISGHNTLYWYLQNLGQGPELLIRYENEEAVDDSQLPKDRFSAERLKGVDSTLKIQPAELGDSAVYLCASSLQGESTEAFFGQGTRLTVV.

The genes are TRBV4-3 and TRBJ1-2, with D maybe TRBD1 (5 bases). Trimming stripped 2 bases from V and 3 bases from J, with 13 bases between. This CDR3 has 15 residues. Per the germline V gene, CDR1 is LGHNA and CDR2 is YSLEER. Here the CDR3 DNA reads TGCGCCAGCAGCCAACTTCACGTGGGGGACTATGGCTACACCTTC. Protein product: CASSQLHVGDYGYTF.

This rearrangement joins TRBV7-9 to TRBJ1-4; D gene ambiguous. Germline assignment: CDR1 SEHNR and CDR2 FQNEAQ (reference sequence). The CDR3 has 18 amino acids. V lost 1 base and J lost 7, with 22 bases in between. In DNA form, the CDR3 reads TGTGCCAGCAGCTTAGATGCGTCCATATCTTACCCGGGTGAAAAACTGTTTTTT. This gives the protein CASSLDASISYPGEKLFF. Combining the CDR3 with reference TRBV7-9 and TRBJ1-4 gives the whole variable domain DTGVSQNPRHKITKRGQNVTFRCDPISEHNRLYWYRQTLGQGPEFLTYFQNEAQLEKSRLLSDRFSAERPKGSFSTLEIQRTEQGDSAMYLCASSLDASISYPGEKLFFGSGTQLSVL.

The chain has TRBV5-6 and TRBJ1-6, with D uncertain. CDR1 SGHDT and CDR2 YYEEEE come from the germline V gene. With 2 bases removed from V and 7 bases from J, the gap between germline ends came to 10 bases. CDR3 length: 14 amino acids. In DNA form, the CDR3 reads TGTGCCAGCAGCTTTGCGGGGATGAATTCACCCCTCCACTTT. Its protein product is CASSFAGMNSPLHF.

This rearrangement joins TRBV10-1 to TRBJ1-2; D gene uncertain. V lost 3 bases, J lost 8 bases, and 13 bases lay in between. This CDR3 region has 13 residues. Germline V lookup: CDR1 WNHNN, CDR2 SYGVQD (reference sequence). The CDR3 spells CASSEQRLRGYTF. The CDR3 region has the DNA TGCGCCAGCAGTGAACAGCGCCTGAGGGGCTACACCTTC.

The CDR3 region has the DNA TGTGCCAGCAGCCACGGGACTAAATACAATGAGCAGTTCTTC. Its translation is CASSHGTKYNEQFF. The J gene is TRBJ2-1, the V gene TRBV11-2; 7 bases line up with TRBD2. In germline, CDR1 is SGHAT, CDR2 FQNNGV. The V gene end was trimmed by 5 bases and the J gene end by 4 bases; junction bases not matched to a gene: 5. This CDR3 has 14 residues.

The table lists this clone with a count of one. The chain's CDR3 is CASSSPVQPQHF. For the CDR3, the DNA is TGTGCCAGCAGTTCACCTGTTCAGCCCCAGCATTTT. The J gene is TRBJ1-5, the V gene TRBV28; D remains ambiguous. CDR1 and CDR2 (germline): MDHEN, SYDVKM. Trimming cost V 4 bases and J 6 bases, with 7 bases left between them. The CDR3 is 12 residues long.

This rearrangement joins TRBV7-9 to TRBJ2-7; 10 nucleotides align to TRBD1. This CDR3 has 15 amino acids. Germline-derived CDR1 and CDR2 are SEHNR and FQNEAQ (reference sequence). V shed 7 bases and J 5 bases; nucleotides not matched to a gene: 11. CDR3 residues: CASIPGGQGSHEQYF. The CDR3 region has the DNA TGTGCCAGCATCCCAGGGGGACAGGGGTCGCACGAGCAGTACTTC.

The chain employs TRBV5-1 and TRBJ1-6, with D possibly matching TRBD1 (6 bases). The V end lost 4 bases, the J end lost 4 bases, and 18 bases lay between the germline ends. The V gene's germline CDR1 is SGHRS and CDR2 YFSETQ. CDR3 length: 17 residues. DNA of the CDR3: TGCGCCAGCAGCGGGGGGCAGGGGTCCTCGTATAATTCACCCCTCCACTTT. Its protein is CASSGGQGSSYNSPLHF.

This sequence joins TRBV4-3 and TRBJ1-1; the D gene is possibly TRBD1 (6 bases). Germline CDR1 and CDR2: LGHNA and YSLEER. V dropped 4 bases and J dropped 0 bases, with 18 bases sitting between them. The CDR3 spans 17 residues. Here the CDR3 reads CASSRSRTEHMNTEAFF. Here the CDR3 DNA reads TGCGCCAGCAGCCGATCAAGGACAGAGCATATGAACACTGAAGCTTTCTTT.

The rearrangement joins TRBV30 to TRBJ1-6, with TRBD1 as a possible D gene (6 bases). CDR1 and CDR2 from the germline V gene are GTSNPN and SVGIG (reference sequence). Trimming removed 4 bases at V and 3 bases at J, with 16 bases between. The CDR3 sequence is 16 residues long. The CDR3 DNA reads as TGTGCCTGGATCTCGAGAGGGGGGGGCTATAATTCACCCCTCCACTTT. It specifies CAWISRGGGYNSPLHF.

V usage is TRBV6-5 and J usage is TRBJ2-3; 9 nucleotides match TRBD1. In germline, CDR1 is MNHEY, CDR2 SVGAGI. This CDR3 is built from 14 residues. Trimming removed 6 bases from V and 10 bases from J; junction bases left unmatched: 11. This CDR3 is CASSPGTGRSAQYF. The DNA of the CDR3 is TGTGCCAGCAGCCCGGGGACAGGGAGATCGGCGCAGTATTTT.

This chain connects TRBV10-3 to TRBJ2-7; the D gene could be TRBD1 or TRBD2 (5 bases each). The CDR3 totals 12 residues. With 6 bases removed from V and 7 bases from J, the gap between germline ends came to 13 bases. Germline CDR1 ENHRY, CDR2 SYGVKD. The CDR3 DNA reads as TGTGCCATCAGCCGGGACGGGTGGGAGCAGTACTTC. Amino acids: CAISRDGWEQYF.

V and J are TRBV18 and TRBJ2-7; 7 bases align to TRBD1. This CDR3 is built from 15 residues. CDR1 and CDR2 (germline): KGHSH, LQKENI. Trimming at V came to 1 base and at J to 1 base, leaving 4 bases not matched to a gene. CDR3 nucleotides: TGTGCCAGCTCACCACAGGGGGCTGAATCCTACGAGCAGTACTTC. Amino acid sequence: CASSPQGAESYEQYF.